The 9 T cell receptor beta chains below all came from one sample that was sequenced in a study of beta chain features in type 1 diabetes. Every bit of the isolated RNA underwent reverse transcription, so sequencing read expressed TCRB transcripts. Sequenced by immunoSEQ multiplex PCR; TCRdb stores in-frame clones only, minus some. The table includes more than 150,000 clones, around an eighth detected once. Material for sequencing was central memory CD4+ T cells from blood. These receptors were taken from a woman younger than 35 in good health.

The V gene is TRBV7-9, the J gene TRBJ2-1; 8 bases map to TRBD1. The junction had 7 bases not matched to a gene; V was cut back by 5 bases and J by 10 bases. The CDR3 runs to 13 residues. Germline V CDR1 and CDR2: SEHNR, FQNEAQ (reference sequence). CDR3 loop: CASSGSTGVEQFF. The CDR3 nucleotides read TGTGCCAGCAGCGGGTCGACAGGGGTGGAGCAGTTCTTC.

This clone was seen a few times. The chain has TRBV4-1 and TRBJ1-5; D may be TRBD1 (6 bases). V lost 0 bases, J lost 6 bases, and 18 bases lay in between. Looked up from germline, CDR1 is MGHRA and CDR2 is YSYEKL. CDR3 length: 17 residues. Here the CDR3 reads CASSQEPTGGPSQPQHF. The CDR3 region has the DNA TGCGCCAGCAGCCAAGAGCCAACGGGGGGGCCTAGTCAGCCCCAGCATTTT.

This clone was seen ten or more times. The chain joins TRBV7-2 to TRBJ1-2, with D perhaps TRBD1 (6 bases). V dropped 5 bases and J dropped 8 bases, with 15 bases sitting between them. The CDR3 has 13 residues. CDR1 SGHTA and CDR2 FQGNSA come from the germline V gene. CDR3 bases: TGTGCCAGCAGCGTCGGACAGTTCTTGGGCTACACCTTC. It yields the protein CASSVGQFLGYTF.

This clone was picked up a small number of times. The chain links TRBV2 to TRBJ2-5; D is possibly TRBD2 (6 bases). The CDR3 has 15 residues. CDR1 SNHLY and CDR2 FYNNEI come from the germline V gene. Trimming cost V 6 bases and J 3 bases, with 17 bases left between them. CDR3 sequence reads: CASRTGGPSEETQYF. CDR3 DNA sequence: TGTGCCAGCAGAACCGGTGGCCCTAGCGAAGAGACCCAGTACTTC. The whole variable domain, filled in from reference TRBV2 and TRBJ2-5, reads EPEVTQTPSHQVTQMGQEVILRCVPISNHLYFYWYRQILGQKVEFLVSFYNNEISEKSEIFDDQFSVERPDGSNFTLKIRSTKLEDSAMYFCASRTGGPSEETQYFGPGTRLLVL.

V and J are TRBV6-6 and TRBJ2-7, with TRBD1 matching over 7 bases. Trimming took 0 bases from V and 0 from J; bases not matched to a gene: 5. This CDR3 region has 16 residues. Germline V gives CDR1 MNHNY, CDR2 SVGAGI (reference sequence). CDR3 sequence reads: CASSYSSQGHSYEQYF. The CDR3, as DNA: TGTGCCAGCAGTTACTCATCACAGGGGCACTCCTACGAGCAGTACTTC.

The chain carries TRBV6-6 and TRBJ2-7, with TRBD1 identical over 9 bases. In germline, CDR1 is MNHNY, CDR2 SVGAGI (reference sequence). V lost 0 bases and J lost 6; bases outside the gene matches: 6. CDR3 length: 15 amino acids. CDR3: CASSYSDRGPCEQYF. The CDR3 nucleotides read TGTGCCAGCAGTTACTCGGACAGGGGTCCCTGCGAGCAGTACTTC.

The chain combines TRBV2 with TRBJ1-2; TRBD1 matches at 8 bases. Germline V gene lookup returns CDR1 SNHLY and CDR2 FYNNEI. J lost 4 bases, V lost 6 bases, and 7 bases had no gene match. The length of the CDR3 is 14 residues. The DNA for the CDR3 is TGTGCCAGCAGCGAGGACAGGGAGGGCTATGGCTACACCTTC. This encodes CASSEDREGYGYTF.

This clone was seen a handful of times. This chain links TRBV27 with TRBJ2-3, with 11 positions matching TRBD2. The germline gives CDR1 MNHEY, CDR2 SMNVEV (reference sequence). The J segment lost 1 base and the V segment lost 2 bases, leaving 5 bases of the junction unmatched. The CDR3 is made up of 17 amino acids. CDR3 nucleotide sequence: TGTGCCAGCAGTTTAGGTAAACTAGCGGGGGGCACAGATACGCAGTATTTT. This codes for CASSLGKLAGGTDTQYF.

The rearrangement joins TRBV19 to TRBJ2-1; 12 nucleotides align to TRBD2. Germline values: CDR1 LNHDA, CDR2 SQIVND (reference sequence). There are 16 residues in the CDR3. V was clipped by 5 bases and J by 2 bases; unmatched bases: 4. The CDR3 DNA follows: TGTGCCAGTAGTCGGACTAGCGGGGCCACCTACAATGAGCAGTTCTTC. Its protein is CASSRTSGATYNEQFF.